A selection of T cell receptor beta chains follows, all from one sample in a study of technical replicates of blood from several donors. Method: immunoSEQ multiplex PCR; TCRdb's copy keeps in-frame clones and lacks some. The sample yields about 64,000 clones, around 88% seen once. The sequencing input was PBMCs. The receptors come from a human donor in good health. Some clones in this sample may be carry-over from other donors' samples. CDR3s leave out the opening cysteine and the closing phenylalanine or tryptophan.

j_gene,v_gene,CDR3aa
TRBJ2-1,TRBV29-1,SVAGIAGESSYNEQF
TRBJ2-1,TRBV7-2,ASRGGSSYNEQF
TRBJ2-3,TRBV13,ASSYTDTQY
TRBJ1-1,TRBV7-9,ASSLEVAGDTEAF
TRBJ2-2,TRBV9,ASSVPGGTTGELF
TRBJ2-3,TRBV6-4,ASSEGAYPTDTQY
TRBJ2-7,TRBV28,ASSFGTGINEQY
TRBJ2-3,TRBV6-4,ASSPLAGGPDTQY
TRBJ2-5,TRBV5-4,ASSLVGQGVETQY
TRBJ2-1,TRBV7-2,ASSLEGSGQSSYNEQF
TRBJ1-3,TRBV10-3,AISDPDRAGNTIY
TRBJ2-2,TRBV30,AWSRGLALFGELF
TRBJ2-3,TRBV14,ASSPGLTRTDTQY
TRBJ2-3,TRBV6-6,ASSDSTSGGTDTQY
TRBJ2-7,TRBV4-3,ASSPGTTSPTEQY
TRBJ1-2,TRBV27,ASSLGGLKNGYT
TRBJ2-7,TRBV10-2,AQGLAATFCEQY
TRBJ2-7,TRBV6-5,ASSYSYRGPYEQY
TRBJ1-3,TRBV9,ASKPRGPGNTIY
TRBJ1-6,TRBV9,ASSVGREVYNSPLH
TRBJ2-2,TRBV7-9,ASSPQTGSRTGELF
TRBJ2-7,TRBV10-2,ASSRDRGSYEQY